Below, 20 T cell receptor beta chains from the same sample are listed, as sequenced in a study of blood T cell repertoires in COVID-19. Produced via immunoSEQ multiplex PCR; TCRdb's table is partial and in-frame only. The data show roughly 100,000 clones, about 90% seen once. Sequenced input: peripheral blood. The source is a man younger than 30 with acute or convalescent COVID-19.

J is TRBJ2-7 and V is TRBV6-6, with D unclear. The length of the CDR3 is 13 residues. Germline V gives CDR1 MNHNY, CDR2 SVGAGI (reference sequence). The ends were cut back, 2 bases at V and 3 bases at J, with 8 bases in the middle. CDR3 coding DNA: TGTGCCAGCAGTTACGGGTACAGCTACGAGCAGTACTTC. Translated, it gives CASSYGYSYEQYF.

V usage is TRBV2 and J usage is TRBJ1-5, with TRBD1 identical over 8 bases. The V and J ends lost 3 bases and 2 bases, in that order; junction bases with no gene match: 3. The germline gives CDR1 SNHLY, CDR2 FYNNEI. The CDR3 has 15 residues. The CDR3 sequence is CASSDSGGGNQPQHF. CDR3 in DNA: TGTGCCAGCAGTGATTCAGGGGGCGGCAATCAGCCCCAGCATTTT.

The rearrangement links TRBV2 to TRBJ2-5, with D possibly being TRBD2 (7 bases). Trimming took off 3 bases at V and 5 bases at J, with 13 bases between the two ends. CDR1 SNHLY and CDR2 FYNNEI come from the germline V gene. The CDR3 spans 14 residues. The CDR3, as DNA: TGTGCCAGCAGTGACGGGGGGCCCCGGGAGACCCAGTACTTC. It codes for CASSDGGPRETQYF. Filled out from reference TRBV2 and TRBJ2-5, the complete variable domain reads EPEVTQTPSHQVTQMGQEVILRCVPISNHLYFYWYRQILGQKVEFLVSFYNNEISEKSEIFDDQFSVERPDGSNFTLKIRSTKLEDSAMYFCASSDGGPRETQYFGPGTRLLVL.

The chain combines TRBV27 with TRBJ2-7; 8 bases are shared with TRBD2. The V gene end was trimmed by 4 bases and the J gene end by 6 bases; junction bases not matched to a gene: 14. The germline V gene has CDR1 MNHEY and CDR2 SMNVEV (reference sequence). This CDR3 spans 16 amino acids. This chain's CDR3 is CASSSTGAGDLREQYF. CDR3 bases: TGTGCCAGCAGTTCCACAGGAGCGGGGGATCTGCGCGAGCAGTACTTC.

This clone was seen once. The chain uses TRBV5-5 and TRBJ1-4, with no clear D. The CDR3 length is 14 residues. Germline V CDR1 and CDR2: SGHKS, YYEKEE (reference sequence). Trimming pared 3 bases from V and 0 bases from J, leaving 6 bases between. Here the CDR3 reads CASSSRATNEKLFF. In DNA, the CDR3 is TGTGCCAGCAGCTCTCGAGCAACTAATGAAAAACTGTTTTTT.

This clone was seen more than once but under ten times. The chain employs TRBV2 and TRBJ2-2; 10 nucleotides line up with TRBD2. Trimming removed 4 bases from V and 4 bases from J; junction bases left unmatched: 6. The CDR3 is 16 amino acids. The germline V gene has CDR1 SNHLY and CDR2 FYNNEI. The CDR3 reads CASSGLAGGSTGELFF. The CDR3 DNA reads as TGTGCCAGCAGTGGATTAGCGGGGGGAAGCACCGGGGAGCTGTTTTTT. Looking up the rest from reference TRBV2 and TRBJ2-2 gives the full variable domain: EPEVTQTPSHQVTQMGQEVILRCVPISNHLYFYWYRQILGQKVEFLVSFYNNEISEKSEIFDDQFSVERPDGSNFTLKIRSTKLEDSAMYFCASSGLAGGSTGELFFGEGSRLTVL.

The V call is TRBV7-9, the J call TRBJ1-6; TRBD1 might be the D (5 bases). Germline loops: CDR1 SEHNR, CDR2 FQNEAQ (reference sequence). The CDR3 totals 17 residues. The V gene lost 4 bases and the J gene lost 0 bases, with 13 bases spanning the gap. The CDR3 loop reads CASSSSGGGSYNSPLHF. CDR3 nucleotides: TGTGCCAGCAGCTCTAGTGGGGGAGGCTCCTATAATTCACCCCTCCACTTT.

This clone has just one count. This chain connects TRBV18 to TRBJ1-4, with 8 bases that match TRBD1. Germline values: CDR1 KGHSH, CDR2 LQKENI. CDR3 length equals 15 residues. V lost 1 base and J lost 5; bases outside the gene matches: 3. DNA of the CDR3: TGTGCCAGCTCACCACGGGGGGACAGGAATGAAAAACTGTTTTTT. Protein product: CASSPRGDRNEKLFF.

This clone was seen a few times. J is TRBJ2-7 and V is TRBV14, with D perhaps TRBD1 (5 bases). The CDR3 sequence is 14 residues long. Per the germline V gene, CDR1 is SGHDN and CDR2 is FVKESK. V shed 0 bases and J shed 5 bases, with 11 bases lying between them. The chain's CDR3 is CASSQELGPHEQYF. The CDR3 DNA is TGTGCCAGCAGCCAAGAACTGGGGCCCCACGAGCAGTACTTC.

The V gene is TRBV7-8, the J gene TRBJ1-1; 9 positions agree with TRBD1. The CDR3 has 15 residues. Germline-derived CDR1 and CDR2 are SGHVS and FQNEAQ. The V and J ends lost 5 bases and 5 bases, in that order; junction bases with no gene match: 9. The CDR3 is CASSTQTGGNTEAFF. The CDR3 nucleotides are TGTGCCAGCAGCACCCAGACAGGGGGGAATACTGAAGCTTTCTTT. Full variable domain (outside the CDR3, taken from reference TRBV7-8 and TRBJ1-1): GAGVSQSPRYKVAKRGQDVALRCDPISGHVSLFWYQQALGQGPEFLTYFQNEAQLDKSGLPSDRFFAERPEGSVSTLKIQRTQQEDSAVYLCASSTQTGGNTEAFFGQGTRLTVV.

As to this clone: Different DNA sequences within this sample yield the same CDR3. V and J are TRBV29-1 and TRBJ2-3, with 8 bases fitting TRBD1. Germline V gives CDR1 SQVTM, CDR2 ANQGSEA. CDR3 size: 14 residues. V lost 5 bases, J lost 0 bases, and 4 bases stayed unmatched. The CDR3 reads CSVLRGLSTDTQYF. The CDR3 DNA sequence: TGCAGCGTTCTCAGGGGGCTAAGCACAGATACGCAGTATTTT.

This chain links TRBV6-5 with TRBJ1-3, with a possible D match to TRBD1 (5 bases). There are 15 residues in the CDR3. Per the germline V gene, CDR1 is MNHEY and CDR2 is SVGAGI. V was cut by 10 bases and J by 0 bases, with 16 bases left in between. The CDR3 DNA reads as TGTGCCACTGCGGGGGACCCAGTCTCTGGAAACACCATATATTTT. Its translation: CATAGDPVSGNTIYF.

The CDR3 here is CASSSGEGEQYF. The CDR3 DNA reads as TGTGCCAGCAGCAGTGGAGAAGGCGAGCAGTACTTC. The chain couples TRBV21-1 to TRBJ2-7; the DNA was not used to check the table's D call, TRBD2. TRBV21-1 is marked as a pseudogene. CDR3 length equals 12 residues.

CDR3 sequence (DNA): TGTGCCAGCAGCCAGGACAGGGTGGCAGATACGCAGTATTTT. It encodes CASSQDRVADTQYF. The genes are TRBV7-9 and TRBJ2-3; 8 bases align to TRBD1. Germline trimming cut 5 bases from V and 4 bases from J; bases unmatched to any gene: 5. Germline CDR1 SEHNR, CDR2 FQNEAQ (reference sequence). This CDR3 region has 14 residues.

The V call is TRBV2, the J call TRBJ1-5; 7 nucleotides align to TRBD1. CDR3 length: 16 residues. Germline trimming cut 7 bases from V and 8 bases from J; bases unmatched to any gene: 17. Per the germline V gene, CDR1 is SNHLY and CDR2 is FYNNEI. The DNA of the CDR3 is TGTGCCAGCAAAGGGACAGCGGCCGGTGAACAGAAGCCCCAGCATTTT. Translation gives CASKGTAAGEQKPQHF.

The J gene is TRBJ1-2, the V gene TRBV19; D is unclear. The germline CDR1 and CDR2 sequences are LNHDA and SQIVND (reference sequence). The CDR3 extends over 14 amino acids. Trimming stripped 3 bases from V and 5 bases from J, with 13 bases between. The CDR3 loop is CASSMSTQHYGYTF. The CDR3 DNA reads TGTGCCAGTAGTATGTCAACCCAACATTATGGCTACACCTTC. Filled out from reference TRBV19 and TRBJ1-2, the complete variable domain reads DGGITQSPKYLFRKEGQNVTLSCEQNLNHDAMYWYRQDPGQGLRLIYYSQIVNDFQKGDIAEGYSVSREKKESFPLTVTSAQKNPTAFYLCASSMSTQHYGYTFGSGTRLTVV.

J is TRBJ2-3 and V is TRBV3-1 (or the pseudogene TRBV3-2), with a weak D call TRBD1 (6 bases). The V gene lost 4 bases and the J gene lost 2 bases, with 16 bases spanning the gap. From germline, CDR1 is LGHDT and CDR2 YNNKEL (reference sequence). This CDR3 region has 16 residues. The CDR3 protein is CASSPTGTRDTDTQYF. CDR3 in DNA: TGTGCCAGCAGCCCCACGGGGACACGGGACACAGATACGCAGTATTTT.

The chain has TRBV6-6 and TRBJ1-4, with D unresolved. The CDR3 is 13 amino acids. Between the trimmed V and J ends, which lost 3 bases and 10 bases, there was a span of 12 bases. Germline V gene lookup returns CDR1 MNHNY and CDR2 SVGAGI (reference sequence). CDR3 loop: CASSYNEGGKLFF. In DNA form, the CDR3 reads TGTGCCAGCAGTTATAACGAAGGCGGAAAACTGTTTTTT.

The chain carries TRBV6-5 and TRBJ1-1; D perhaps matches TRBD1 (6 bases). Trimming shortened V by 10 bases and J by 0 bases, and 15 bases separated the two germline ends. CDR1 MNHEY and CDR2 SVGAGI come from the germline V gene. This CDR3 region has 14 residues. CDR3 protein: CATHLTGLNTEAFF. CDR3 coding DNA: TGTGCCACACATCTGACAGGACTGAACACTGAAGCTTTCTTT.

The chain has TRBV2 and TRBJ1-1; D possibly corresponds to TRBD1 (6 bases). Per the germline V gene, CDR1 is SNHLY and CDR2 is FYNNEI. Trimming stripped 4 bases from V and 4 bases from J, with 10 bases between. The CDR3 runs to 13 residues. In nucleotides, the CDR3 is TGTGCCAGCAGTGGAAACAGGGCCACTGAAGCTTTCTTT. This codes for CASSGNRATEAFF.